Shown below are 2 T cell receptor beta chains from a single sample sequenced in a study of CD8 T cells in Susac syndrome. cDNA came from about 0.51 to 1 ug RNA primed by random hexamers. TCRdb used MiXCR to reprocess the immunoSEQ multiplex PCR reads, holding one entry per CDR3 protein. The sample shows about 200,000 distinct CDR3 sequences, 80% to 95% of them seen only once. The specimen was CD8+ T cells from PBMCs. The receptors derive from a human donor with multiple sclerosis.

The V call is TRBV12-3 or TRBV12-4, the J call TRBJ2-1, with 8 positions matching TRBD2. The ends lost 5 bases at V and 2 bases at J; junction bases unmatched: 8. The CDR3 contains 16 residues. This CDR3 is CASSPWVAGTYNEQFF. CDR3 nucleotide sequence: TGTGCCAGCAGTCCGTGGGTAGCGGGGACCTACAATGAGCAGTTCTTC.

This clonotype appeared a few times. The CDR3 DNA reads as TGTGCCTGCACCGGACTCACAGGCCGCTCCGGCGAGCAGTACTTC. Residues: CACTGLTGRSGEQYF. The chain is built from TRBV30 and TRBJ2-7; D is perhaps TRBD1 or TRBD2 (5 bases each). Germline CDR1 and CDR2: GTSNPN and SVGIG (reference sequence). Trimming pared 6 bases from V and 6 bases from J, leaving 24 bases between. This CDR3 spans 15 amino acids. Using reference TRBV30 and TRBJ2-7 for the parts outside the CDR3, the full variable domain is SQTIHQWPATLVQPVGSPLSLECTVEGTSNPNLYWYRQAAGRGLQLLFYSVGIGQISSEVPQNLSASRPQDRQFILSSKKLLLSDSGFYLCACTGLTGRSGEQYFGPGTRLTVT.